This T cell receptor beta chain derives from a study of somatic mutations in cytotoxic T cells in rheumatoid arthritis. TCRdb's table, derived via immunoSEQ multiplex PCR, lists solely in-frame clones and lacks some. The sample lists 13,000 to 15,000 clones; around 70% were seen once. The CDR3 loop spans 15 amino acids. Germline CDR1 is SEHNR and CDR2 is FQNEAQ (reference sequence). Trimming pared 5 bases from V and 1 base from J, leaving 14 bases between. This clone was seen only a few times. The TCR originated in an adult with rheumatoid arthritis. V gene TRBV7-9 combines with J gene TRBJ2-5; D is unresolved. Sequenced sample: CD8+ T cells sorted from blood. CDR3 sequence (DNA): TGTGCCAGCAGCCACGCTGGAGATACCCAAGAGACCCAGTACTTC. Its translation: CASSHAGDTQETQYF.